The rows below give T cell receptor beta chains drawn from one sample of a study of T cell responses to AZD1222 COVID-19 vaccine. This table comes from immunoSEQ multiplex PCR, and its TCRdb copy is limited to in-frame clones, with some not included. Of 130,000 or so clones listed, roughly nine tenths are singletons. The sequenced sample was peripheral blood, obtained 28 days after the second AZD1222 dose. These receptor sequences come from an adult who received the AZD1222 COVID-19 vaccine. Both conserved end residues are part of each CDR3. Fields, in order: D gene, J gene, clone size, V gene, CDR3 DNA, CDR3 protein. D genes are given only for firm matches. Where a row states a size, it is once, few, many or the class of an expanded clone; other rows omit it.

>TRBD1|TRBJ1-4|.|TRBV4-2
TGTGCCAGCAGCCAAGGCCTTCGACAGGGGGTTAATGAAAAACTGTTTTTT
CASSQGLRQGVNEKLFF
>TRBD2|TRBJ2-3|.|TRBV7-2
TGTGCCAGCAGCCTTAGACTAGCGGGGCACCAAGATACGCAGTATTTT
CASSLRLAGHQDTQYF
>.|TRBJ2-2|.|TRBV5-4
TGTGCCAGCAGCAGGACTACACCTTTGAACACCGGGGAGCTGTTTTTT
CASSRTTPLNTGELFF
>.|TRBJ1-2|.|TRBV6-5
TGTGCCAGCAGTTACGGTGGCAACAACTATGGCTACACCTTC
CASSYGGNNYGYTF
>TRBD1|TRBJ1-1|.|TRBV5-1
TGCGCCAGCAGCTTCCGGACAGGGGCTAGCCGGGGCACTGAAGCTTTCTTT
CASSFRTGASRGTEAFF
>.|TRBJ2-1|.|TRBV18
TGTGCCAGCTCACCGCCCGGGGGAGCTCCCTACAATGAGCAGTTCTTC
CASSPPGGAPYNEQFF
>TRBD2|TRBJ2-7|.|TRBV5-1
TGCGCCAGCAGCTTGGAGGCTAGCGGGACTGCCGAGCAGTACTTC
CASSLEASGTAEQYF
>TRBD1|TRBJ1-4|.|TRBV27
TGTGCCAGCAGCCCCGAGGGGGCGACTAATGAAAAACTGTTTTTT
CASSPEGATNEKLFF
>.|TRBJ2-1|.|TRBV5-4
TGTGCCAGCAGCTTGGCCGGGCGAACATCCTACAATGAGCAGTTCTTC
CASSLAGRTSYNEQFF
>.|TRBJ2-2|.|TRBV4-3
TGCGCCAGCAGCCAAGATTGGGCAGCCGGGGAGCTGTTTTTT
CASSQDWAAGELFF
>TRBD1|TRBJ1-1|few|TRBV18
TGTGCCAGCTCTCCTTCTCCGGGACAGGGGATGCGTGAAACTTTCTTT
CASSPSPGQGMRETFF
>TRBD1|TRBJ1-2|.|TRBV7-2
TGTGCCAGCAGCTTAGTAAGCAGGGGGCTCTATGGCTACACCTTC
CASSLVSRGLYGYTF
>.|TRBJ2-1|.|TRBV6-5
TGTGCCAGCCGTAGGGGGATCGCCTCCTACAATGAGCAGTTCTTC
CASRRGIASYNEQFF
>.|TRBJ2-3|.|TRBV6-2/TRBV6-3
TGTGCCAGCAGTTACTCGTTCCAGACTATCACAGATACGCAGTATTTT
CASSYSFQTITDTQYF
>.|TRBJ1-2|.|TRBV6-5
TGTGCCAGCGCTTCCCCGGGTGTTACGTCTGGCTACACCTTC
CASASPGVTSGYTF
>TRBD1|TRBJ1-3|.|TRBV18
TGTGCCAGCTCACCGGACAGGGGGGAAGGAAACACCATATATTTT
CASSPDRGEGNTIYF
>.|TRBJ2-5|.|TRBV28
TGTGCCAGCAGTTTGCCCGGGACCTTGAAAGAGACCCAGTACTTC
CASSLPGTLKETQYF
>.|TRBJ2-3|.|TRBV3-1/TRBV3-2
TGTGCCAGCAGCCAAGATCATGGCACAGATACGCAGTATTTT
CASSQDHGTDTQYF
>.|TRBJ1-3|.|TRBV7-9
TGTGCCAGCAGCCCTGGGACACTAAGAAACACCATATATTTT
CASSPGTLRNTIYF
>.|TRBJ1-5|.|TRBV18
TGTGCCAGCTCACCGGGGTATGATCAGCCCCAGCATTTT
CASSPGYDQPQHF
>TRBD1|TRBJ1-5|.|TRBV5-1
TGCGCCAGCAGCTTGGGGGAGGGGGCGAATGATCAGCCCCAGCATTTT
CASSLGEGANDQPQHF
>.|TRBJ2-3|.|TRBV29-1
TGCAGCGTTGATCTTGCTAGCACAGATACGCAGTATTTT
CSVDLASTDTQYF